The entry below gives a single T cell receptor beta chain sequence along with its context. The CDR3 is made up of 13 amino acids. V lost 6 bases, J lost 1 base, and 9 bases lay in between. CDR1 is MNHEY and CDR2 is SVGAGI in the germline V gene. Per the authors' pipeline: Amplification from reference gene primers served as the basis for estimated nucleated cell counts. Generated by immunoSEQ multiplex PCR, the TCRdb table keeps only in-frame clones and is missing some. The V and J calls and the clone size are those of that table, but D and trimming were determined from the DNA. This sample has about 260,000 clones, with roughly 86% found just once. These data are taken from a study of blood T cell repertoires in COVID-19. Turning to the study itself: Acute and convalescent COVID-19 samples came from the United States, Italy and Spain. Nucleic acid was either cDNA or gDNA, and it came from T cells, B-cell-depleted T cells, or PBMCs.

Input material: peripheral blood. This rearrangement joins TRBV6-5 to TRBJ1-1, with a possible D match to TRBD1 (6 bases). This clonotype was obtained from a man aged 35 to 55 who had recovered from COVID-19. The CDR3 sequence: CASRLQGNTEAFF. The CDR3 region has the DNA TGTGCCAGCAGGCTACAGGGGAACACTGAAGCTTTCTTT.